Listed here are 28 T cell receptor beta chains from one sample, sequenced in a study of blood T cell repertoires in COVID-19. Generated by immunoSEQ multiplex PCR, the TCRdb table keeps only in-frame clones and is missing some. This sample has 340,000 or so clones; around nine tenths occur once, and the top ten carry 1%. Sequenced material: peripheral blood. The source of these receptors is a man over 45 with active or convalescent COVID-19.

The gene calls are TRBV4-2 and TRBJ2-1; TRBD2 matches at 10 bases. V trimming: 0 bases; J trimming: 6 bases; junction bases outside the gene matches: 8. CDR3 size: 17 residues. CDR1 and CDR2 from the germline V gene are LGHNA and YNFKEQ. DNA for the CDR3: TGTGCCAGCAGCCAAGAGGGAAGGACTAGCGGTGCCAATGAGCAGTTCTTC. Translated, it gives CASSQEGRTSGANEQFF.

The chain uses TRBV6-5 and TRBJ1-2; TRBD1 is a possible D gene (6 bases). There are 15 residues in the CDR3. Trimming removed 4 bases at V and 0 bases at J, with 12 bases between. The V gene's germline CDR1 is MNHEY and CDR2 SVGAGI. This CDR3 is CASSSGTLANYGYTF. The DNA for the CDR3 is TGTGCCAGCAGTTCCGGGACACTAGCTAACTATGGCTACACCTTC.

This chain links TRBV4-1 with TRBJ2-6; 10 bases are a match to TRBD1. The CDR3 contains 18 residues. CDR1 is MGHRA, CDR2 YSYEKL, per germline. V was clipped by 2 bases and J by 5 bases; unmatched bases: 9. This chain's CDR3 is CASSQQVGTGDWANVLTF. CDR3 nucleotide sequence: TGCGCCAGCAGCCAACAAGTTGGGACAGGGGACTGGGCCAACGTCCTGACTTTC.

The V gene is TRBV6-5, the J gene TRBJ2-7, with TRBD2 identical over 10 bases. Per the germline V gene, CDR1 is MNHEY and CDR2 is SVGAGI. The CDR3 length is 14 residues. With 7 bases clipped from V and 3 bases from J, the junction kept 6 bases outside the gene matches. The CDR3 loop is CASISGTSVYEQYF. As DNA, the CDR3 is TGTGCCAGCATTTCCGGGACTAGCGTCTACGAGCAGTACTTC.

This sequence joins TRBV28 and TRBJ2-1, with D hard to call. Germline CDR1 is MDHEN and CDR2 is SYDVKM. The CDR3 contains 12 residues. V was pared by 5 bases and J by 2 bases, with 4 bases between. The CDR3 sequence: CASSTTYNEQFF. The CDR3 bases are TGTGCCAGCAGTACTACCTACAATGAGCAGTTCTTC.

V and J are TRBV29-1 and TRBJ2-7; TRBD1 agrees at 8 bases. CDR3 size: 14 residues. Trimming removed 5 bases from V and 5 bases from J; junction bases left unmatched: 11. CDR1 is SQVTM and CDR2 is ANQGSEA in the germline V gene. The CDR3 DNA is TGCAGCGTTTACTCCGGACAGGGCGGCGACGAGCAGTACTTC. It yields the protein CSVYSGQGGDEQYF.

The genes are TRBV27 and TRBJ1-1; tentative D call: TRBD1 (5 bases). V dropped 4 bases and J dropped 3 bases, with 9 bases sitting between them. Germline CDR1 is MNHEY and CDR2 is SMNVEV (reference sequence). The CDR3 consists of 13 residues. The CDR3 spells CASSWSRDTEAFF. The CDR3 DNA reads TGTGCCAGCAGTTGGAGCAGGGACACTGAAGCTTTCTTT.

The J gene is TRBJ1-2, the V gene TRBV5-6; D gene ambiguous. Germline CDR1 SGHDT, CDR2 YYEEEE. V lost 0 bases to trimming and J lost 4 bases, with 13 bases between them. The CDR3 loop spans 15 amino acids. The DNA for the CDR3 is TGTGCCAGCAGCTTGGGCAGGTTTTCTACCTATGGCTACACCTTC. Encoded protein: CASSLGRFSTYGYTF. Based on the CDR3 plus reference TRBV5-6 and TRBJ1-2, the full variable domain is DAGVTQSPTHLIKTRGQQVTLRCSPKSGHDTVSWYQQALGQGPQFIFQYYEEEERQRGNFPDRFSGHQFPNYSSELNVNALLLGDSALYLCASSLGRFSTYGYTFGSGTRLTVV.

The chain has TRBV5-1 and TRBJ1-1; no firm D call. The CDR3 sequence is 13 residues long. Trimming pared 4 bases from V and 1 base from J, leaving 8 bases between. CDR1 is SGHRS and CDR2 is YFSETQ in the germline V gene. Here the CDR3 DNA reads TGCGCCAGCAGCACGAGCAAGAACACTGAAGCTTTCTTT. As protein: CASSTSKNTEAFF.

V and J are TRBV6-1 and TRBJ1-5; a weak D match, TRBD1 (5 bases). The V gene's germline CDR1 is MNHNS and CDR2 SASEGT. V lost 5 bases and J 7 bases, leaving 18 bases between the germline ends. The CDR3 loop spans 15 amino acids. CDR3 sequence (DNA): TGTGCCAGCAGTAACACCCTAGGGGTAGGGCAGCCCCAGCATTTT. The encoded protein is CASSNTLGVGQPQHF.

The chain has TRBV29-1 and TRBJ1-1, with a possible D match to TRBD1 (6 bases). V shed 6 bases and J shed 6 bases, with 17 bases lying between them. The V gene's germline CDR1 is SQVTM and CDR2 ANQGSEA. This CDR3 is 13 amino acids long. CDR3 protein: CSVTKGVWAEAFF. For the CDR3, the DNA is TGCAGCGTAACTAAGGGGGTTTGGGCTGAAGCTTTCTTT.

The J gene is TRBJ1-1, the V gene TRBV5-1, with TRBD1 matching over 9 bases. V dropped 4 bases and J dropped 3; count of bases not matched to a gene: 10. This CDR3 is built from 16 residues. Germline values: CDR1 SGHRS, CDR2 YFSETQ. The CDR3 DNA sequence: TGCGCCAGCAGCGGGGGACAGGGATTTTCCGACACTGAAGCTTTCTTT. Translation gives CASSGGQGFSDTEAFF.

This sequence joins TRBV6-5 and TRBJ2-7; perhaps TRBD1 as D (6 bases). Trimming removed 4 bases at V and 0 bases at J, with 10 bases between. The CDR3 contains 14 residues. Germline CDR1 MNHEY, CDR2 SVGAGI. The CDR3 sequence is CASSSRTASYEQYF. The CDR3 coding sequence is TGTGCCAGCAGTTCCAGGACAGCCTCCTACGAGCAGTACTTC.

This clone came up once. V usage is TRBV6-1 and J usage is TRBJ1-6; 11 bases are a match to TRBD1. Per the germline V gene, CDR1 is MNHNS and CDR2 is SASEGT. The CDR3 is 16 amino acids. Trimming took 4 bases from V and 6 from J; bases not matched to a gene: 5. The CDR3 region has the DNA TGTGCCAGCAGTGGGACAGGGGGCTTTTTTAATTCACCCCTCCACTTT. Its protein is CASSGTGGFFNSPLHF.

The chain joins TRBV6-5 to TRBJ1-1; D might be TRBD1 (5 bases). Germline values: CDR1 MNHEY, CDR2 SVGAGI. Trimming took 6 bases from V and 8 from J, leaving 16 bases between them. This CDR3 is built from 13 residues. Here the CDR3 reads CASSLYRSQEAFF. As DNA, the CDR3 is TGTGCCAGCAGCCTGTACAGGTCACAAGAAGCTTTCTTT.

The genes are TRBV5-6 and TRBJ1-1, with 11 bases identical to TRBD1. The CDR3 has 13 amino acids. With 4 bases clipped from V and 8 bases from J, the junction kept 4 bases outside the gene matches. Germline V lookup: CDR1 SGHDT, CDR2 YYEEEE. The CDR3 loop is CASSPGQGDEAFF. The CDR3 DNA reads as TGTGCCAGCAGCCCGGGACAGGGGGACGAAGCTTTCTTT.

The gene calls are TRBV11-1 and TRBJ1-1; perhaps TRBD1 as D (6 bases). From germline, CDR1 is SGHAT and CDR2 FQDESV (reference sequence). This CDR3 has 14 residues. Trimming shortened V by 1 base and J by 6 bases, and 12 bases separated the two germline ends. The CDR3 DNA reads as TGTGCCAGCAGCTTAGGCAGGGGAGTCCCTGAAGCTTTCTTT. Translating it yields CASSLGRGVPEAFF.

The chain recombines TRBV5-6 with TRBJ1-1; tentative D call: TRBD1 (5 bases). Germline V gives CDR1 SGHDT, CDR2 YYEEEE. This CDR3 has 17 residues. Trimming stripped 2 bases from V and 4 bases from J, with 21 bases between. The CDR3 spells CASSFRGGNYMGTEAFF. The CDR3 coding sequence is TGTGCCAGCAGCTTTCGGGGGGGAAACTACATGGGCACTGAAGCTTTCTTT.

The DNA for the CDR3 is TGTGCCAGCAGCCGTAACAGGGGTGGCTATGGCTACACCTTC. Translating gives CASSRNRGGYGYTF. This chain links TRBV14 with TRBJ1-2; 7 nucleotides agree with TRBD1. Germline V gene data show CDR1 as SGHDN and CDR2 as FVKESK. The V segment lost 4 bases and the J segment 4 bases; nucleotides outside the gene matches: 6. This CDR3 comprises 14 residues.

The chain uses TRBV5-6 and TRBJ1-2; the D is unclear. V gave up 4 bases and J gave up 4 bases, with 14 bases separating them. Germline CDR1 is SGHDT and CDR2 is YYEEEE. The CDR3 extends over 14 amino acids. The CDR3 DNA sequence: TGTGCCAGCAGCCCGAATGGAGCAACCTATGGCTACACCTTC. Protein sequence: CASSPNGATYGYTF.

This clone has a single count. The chain employs TRBV28 and TRBJ2-7, with D perhaps TRBD1 (6 bases). The V end was cut by 7 bases, the J end by 2 bases, with 21 bases between. The germline V gene encodes CDR1 MDHEN and CDR2 SYDVKM. The CDR3 consists of 16 residues. For the CDR3, the DNA is TGTGCCAGCAACGACAGGAATCCTTTGAGGGCCTACGAGCAGTACTTC. Translated, it gives CASNDRNPLRAYEQYF.

The chain joins TRBV7-8 to TRBJ2-7; 8 bases are shared with TRBD1. CDR1 SGHVS and CDR2 FQNEAQ come from the germline V gene. Trimming cost V 4 bases and J 2 bases; bases outside gene matches: 1. The CDR3 sequence is 13 residues long. CDR3: CASSSTGAYEQYF. CDR3 bases: TGTGCCAGCAGCTCGACAGGGGCCTACGAGCAGTACTTC.

The chain links TRBV11-1 to TRBJ2-7, with D tentatively TRBD2 (6 bases). Germline V gives CDR1 SGHAT, CDR2 FQDESV (reference sequence). This CDR3 contains 15 residues. V was pared by 1 base and J by 5 bases, with 15 bases between. CDR3 sequence: CASSLGGRDWNEQYF. The CDR3 nucleotides are TGTGCCAGCAGCTTAGGGGGACGGGACTGGAACGAGCAGTACTTC. Full variable domain (remainder filled in from reference TRBV11-1 and TRBJ2-7): EAEVAQSPRYKITEKSQAVAFWCDPISGHATLYWYRQILGQGPELLVQFQDESVVDDSQLPKDRFSAERLKGVDSTLKIQPAELGDSAMYLCASSLGGRDWNEQYFGPGTRLTVT.

This sequence joins TRBV14 and TRBJ2-1; D may be TRBD1 (6 bases). The CDR3 loop spans 13 amino acids. V was shortened by 0 bases and J by 12 bases, with 12 bases between the two germline ends. Per germline, CDR1 SGHDN and CDR2 FVKESK. The CDR3 here is CASSQDRGGRQFF. CDR3 bases: TGTGCCAGCAGCCAAGATCGAGGGGGAAGGCAGTTCTTC.

This chain connects TRBV7-9 to TRBJ2-2, with 8 bases aligning to TRBD2. The CDR3 extends over 15 amino acids. Germline CDR1 SEHNR, CDR2 FQNEAQ (reference sequence). V was pared by 3 bases and J by 4 bases, with 4 bases of the junction left unmatched. The CDR3 protein is CASSFMSGSTGELFF. For the CDR3, the DNA is TGTGCCAGCAGCTTCATGAGCGGGAGCACCGGGGAGCTGTTTTTT.

This chain uses TRBV5-4 with TRBJ2-7; 9 bases are a match to TRBD2. The CDR3 has 16 amino acids. Per the germline V gene, CDR1 is SGHNT and CDR2 is YYREEE (reference sequence). The trim removed 4 bases at V and 4 bases at J, leaving 12 bases unmatched. The CDR3 is CASSPRGASGDYEQYF. CDR3 bases: TGTGCCAGCAGCCCAAGGGGGGCTAGCGGGGATTACGAGCAGTACTTC.

The V call is TRBV5-4, the J call TRBJ1-2, with 7 bases matching TRBD1. Per germline, CDR1 SGHNT and CDR2 YYREEE (reference sequence). V lost 5 bases and J lost 5; bases outside the gene matches: 12. CDR3 length: 15 residues. CDR3 coding DNA: TGTGCCAGCAGTTTGAGGGGGCCTCTGACATATGGCTACACCTTC. Translated: CASSLRGPLTYGYTF.

The CDR3 sequence: CASSAGQGSSGELFF. As DNA, the CDR3 is TGTGCCAGCAGCGCCGGACAGGGTTCGTCTGGGGAGCTGTTTTTT. The V gene is TRBV5-4, the J gene TRBJ2-2, with TRBD1 matching 8 bases. The CDR3 is 15 amino acids. Germline CDR1 SGHNT, CDR2 YYREEE (reference sequence). The junction had 10 bases not matched to a gene; V was cut back by 4 bases and J by 8 bases.